This TCR beta chain was identified during a study of cytomegalovirus exposure and HLA in healthy donors. Study results and limitations: It was reported that the classifier diagnosed cytomegalovirus status with high specificity and sensitivity in both the original and validation cohorts. It has been reported that TCR beta sequences accurately predicted the HLA-A and HLA-B alleles of most subjects. Most of the CMV-associated TCR beta chains (in a later analysis) appeared to be HLA-restricted. Owing to their indistinguishability, certain V segments, notably TRBV6-2 and TRBV6-3, were excluded.

Vbeta (60) and Jbeta (13) primers were used in the PCR. Some clones are missing from TCRdb's copy, which holds only in-frame ones; the method was immunoSEQ multiplex PCR. The sample contains almost 200,000 clones, roughly 83% of which appear only once. The CDR3 consists of 18 residues. About this clone itself: Antigen specificity is unknown.

The sample consisted of PBMCs. The chain employs TRBV21-1 and TRBJ2-7; TRBD1 was called by the table and not checked on the DNA. TRBV21-1 is a recognized pseudogene. The receptor comes from a male donor in good health and CMV-seropositive. The CDR3, as DNA: TGTGCCAGCAGCAAAATCCGGATGACAGGCAAGAGCTCCTACGAGCAGTACTTC. This codes for CASSKIRMTGKSSYEQYF.